The 15 T cell receptor beta chains below come from one sample, sequenced in a study of OX40 agonist ivuxolimab in advanced cancers. Data came from immunoSEQ multiplex PCR; TCRdb stores just in-frame clones and leaves some out. The table includes some 100,000 clones, 84% detected once. The source was CD4+ or CD8+ T cells sorted from blood, collected in a trial of the OX40 agonist ivuxolimab. Source of these receptors: an adult with an advanced solid tumor such as melanoma, head and neck, liver or kidney cancer.

This clone is a singleton in its sample. V gene TRBV2 combines with J gene TRBJ2-2; 14 bases align to TRBD2. CDR1 and CDR2 from the germline V gene are SNHLY and FYNNEI. This CDR3 has 16 amino acids. The V segment lost 7 bases and the J segment 7 bases; nucleotides outside the gene matches: 8. The CDR3 nucleotides are TGTGCCAGCACCTCGACTAGCGGGAGGGTTTACGGGGAGCTGTTTTTT. Encoded protein: CASTSTSGRVYGELFF.

V usage is TRBV7-2 and J usage is TRBJ2-7; D is perhaps TRBD1 (6 bases). The CDR3 extends over 13 amino acids. V lost 8 bases, J lost 3 bases, and 14 bases lay in between. Germline CDR1 and CDR2: SGHTA and FQGNSA. The CDR3 protein is CASYGDNSYEQYF. DNA for the CDR3: TGTGCCAGCTACGGGGACAACAGCTACGAGCAGTACTTC.

The chain recombines TRBV2 with TRBJ2-5, with TRBD2 matching 14 bases. Trimming cost V 6 bases and J 4 bases; bases outside gene matches: 4. Germline values: CDR1 SNHLY, CDR2 FYNNEI. The CDR3 spans 15 residues. CDR3 loop: CASSLGLAGGETQYF. CDR3 coding DNA: TGTGCCAGCAGCCTCGGACTAGCGGGGGGAGAGACCCAGTACTTC.

The J gene is TRBJ1-1, the V gene TRBV5-1; D unresolved. Germline loops: CDR1 SGHRS, CDR2 YFSETQ. The CDR3 is 16 amino acids. V was clipped by 0 bases and J by 3 bases, with 15 bases between them. The CDR3 region has the DNA TGCGCCAGCAGCTTGGAATCTGGGAACAGCCACACTGAAGCTTTCTTT. Protein: CASSLESGNSHTEAFF. Full variable domain (missing parts from reference TRBV5-1 and TRBJ1-1): KAGVTQTPRYLIKTRGQQVTLSCSPISGHRSVSWYQQTPGQGLQFLFEYFSETQRNKGNFPGRFSGRQFSNSRSEMNVSTLELGDSALYLCASSLESGNSHTEAFFGQGTRLTVV.

This chain uses TRBV12-5 with TRBJ1-1, with 8 bases matching TRBD1. Trimming took 6 bases from V and 7 from J; bases not matched to a gene: 10. Germline lookup yields CDR1 LGHNT and CDR2 FRNRAP. This CDR3 is built from 14 residues. CDR3 in amino acids: CASGHPFDRGEAFF. Here the CDR3 DNA reads TGTGCTAGTGGCCACCCTTTCGACAGGGGTGAAGCTTTCTTT. The variable domain in full, completed from reference TRBV12-5 and TRBJ1-1, reads DARVTQTPRHKVTEMGQEVTMRCQPILGHNTVFWYRQTMMQGLELLAYFRNRAPLDDSGMPKDRFSAEMPDATLATLKIQPSEPRDSAVYFCASGHPFDRGEAFFGQGTRLTVV.

The chain links TRBV4-3 to TRBJ1-4; D possibly corresponds to TRBD1 (6 bases). Trimming shortened V by 0 bases and J by 0 bases, and 17 bases separated the two germline ends. Germline V lookup: CDR1 LGHNA, CDR2 YSLEER. The CDR3 loop spans 19 amino acids. The CDR3 loop reads CASSQDPTTGGATNEKLFF. CDR3 in DNA: TGCGCCAGCAGCCAAGATCCAACGACAGGAGGAGCAACTAATGAAAAACTGTTTTTT.

CDR3 protein: CASSLALKWGADQPQHF. The CDR3, as DNA: TGTGCCAGCAGCTTGGCCTTGAAATGGGGGGCTGACCAGCCCCAGCATTTT. The V and J genes are TRBV5-6 and TRBJ1-5; possible D gene TRBD1, 6 bases. The ends were cut back, 0 bases at V and 7 bases at J, with 20 bases in the middle. Germline CDR1 reads SGHDT; CDR2 reads YYEEEE. The CDR3 runs to 17 residues.

CDR3 in DNA: TGTGCCAGTATTCACTCTAGGGCTAGCGGGGGAGTTTTTTACGAGCAGTACTTC. It codes for CASIHSRASGGVFYEQYF. This sequence joins TRBV19 and TRBJ2-7, with TRBD2 matching 10 bases. With 7 bases clipped from V and 4 bases from J, the junction kept 19 bases outside the gene matches. The CDR3 is 18 amino acids. In germline, CDR1 is LNHDA, CDR2 SQIVND (reference sequence).

This chain links TRBV19 with TRBJ2-6, with D possibly matching TRBD1 (6 bases). This CDR3 region has 14 residues. Germline V gene data show CDR1 as LNHDA and CDR2 as SQIVND (reference sequence). V gave up 6 bases and J gave up 2 bases, with 8 bases separating them. The CDR3 region has the DNA TGTGCCAGTAGAACAGGGACTGGGGCCAACGTCCTGACTTTC. This translates into CASRTGTGANVLTF.

As DNA, the CDR3 is TGTGCCAGCAGCTTTCTGGGACAGTCGGTGCAGTACTTC. Translated, it gives CASSFLGQSVQYF. The V call is TRBV11-3, the J call TRBJ2-7; 7 bases line up with TRBD1. Germline CDR1 and CDR2: SGHNT and YENEEA. The CDR3 totals 13 residues. V was pared by 3 bases and J by 9 bases, with 8 bases of the junction left unmatched.

V gene TRBV7-9 combines with J gene TRBJ1-2; D not certain. Germline values: CDR1 SEHNR, CDR2 FQNEAQ (reference sequence). This CDR3 comprises 14 residues. V lost 8 bases to trimming and J lost 3 bases, with 16 bases between them. Here the CDR3 DNA reads TGTGCCAGCGGAAGCTTTATAGGGTACTATGGCTACACCTTC. It is translated as CASGSFIGYYGYTF.

V is TRBV2 and J is TRBJ2-3; D ambiguous. The length of the CDR3 is 13 residues. Germline CDR1 and CDR2: SNHLY and FYNNEI. Deletions cut 5 bases from V and 4 bases from J, with 10 bases between. The CDR3 protein is CASSLRGADTQYF. DNA of the CDR3: TGTGCCAGCAGTCTCAGAGGTGCAGATACGCAGTATTTT.

The gene calls are TRBV7-2 and TRBJ1-3; 7 nucleotides line up with TRBD1. The CDR3 runs to 15 residues. The V segment lost 4 bases and the J segment 4 bases; nucleotides outside the gene matches: 7. CDR1 SGHTA and CDR2 FQGNSA come from the germline V gene. In nucleotides, the CDR3 is TGTGCCAGCAGCTCTGGGACAGTCAAAGGAAACACCATATATTTT. It is translated as CASSSGTVKGNTIYF.

This clone was seen a few times. The gene calls are TRBV5-8 and TRBJ2-7; D is unclear. CDR3 length: 12 amino acids. Germline V gene data show CDR1 as SGHTS and CDR2 as YDEGEE. Trimming took off 4 bases at V and 3 bases at J, with 8 bases between the two ends. The CDR3: CASSPHHYEQYF. The CDR3 DNA reads as TGTGCCAGCAGCCCACACCACTACGAGCAGTACTTC.

This chain joins TRBV10-3 and TRBJ2-3, with D possibly being TRBD1 or TRBD2 (5 bases each). Germline V gene sequence: CDR1 ENHRY, CDR2 SYGVKD. This CDR3 is 14 amino acids long. V lost 3 bases to trimming and J lost 6 bases, with 13 bases between them. The CDR3, as DNA: TGTGCCATCAGTGATGGGGGAGTGGGGGATACGCAGTATTTT. Translated: CAISDGGVGDTQYF.